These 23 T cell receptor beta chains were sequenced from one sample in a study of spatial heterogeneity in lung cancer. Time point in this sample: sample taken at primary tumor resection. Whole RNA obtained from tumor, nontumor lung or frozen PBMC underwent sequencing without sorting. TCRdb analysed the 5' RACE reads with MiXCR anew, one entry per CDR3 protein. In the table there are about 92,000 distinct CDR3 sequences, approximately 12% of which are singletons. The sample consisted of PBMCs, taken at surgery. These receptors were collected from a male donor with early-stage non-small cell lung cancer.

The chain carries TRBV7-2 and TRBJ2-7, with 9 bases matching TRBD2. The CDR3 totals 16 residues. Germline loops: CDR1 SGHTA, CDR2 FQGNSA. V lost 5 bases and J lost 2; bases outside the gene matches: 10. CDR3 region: CASSPSAGGGAYEQYF. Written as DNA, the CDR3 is TGTGCCAGCAGCCCCAGCGCAGGCGGGGGGGCCTACGAGCAGTACTTC.

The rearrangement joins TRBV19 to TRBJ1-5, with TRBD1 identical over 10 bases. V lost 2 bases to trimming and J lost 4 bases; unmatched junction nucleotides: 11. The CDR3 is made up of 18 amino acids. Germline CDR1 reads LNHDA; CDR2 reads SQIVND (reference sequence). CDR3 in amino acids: CASSISATTGGPNQPQHF. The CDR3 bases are TGTGCCAGTAGTATATCGGCGACGACAGGGGGCCCTAATCAGCCCCAGCATTTT. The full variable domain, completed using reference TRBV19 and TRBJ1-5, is DGGITQSPKYLFRKEGQNVTLSCEQNLNHDAMYWYRQDPGQGLRLIYYSQIVNDFQKGDIAEGYSVSREKKESFPLTVTSAQKNPTAFYLCASSISATTGGPNQPQHFGDGTRLSIL.

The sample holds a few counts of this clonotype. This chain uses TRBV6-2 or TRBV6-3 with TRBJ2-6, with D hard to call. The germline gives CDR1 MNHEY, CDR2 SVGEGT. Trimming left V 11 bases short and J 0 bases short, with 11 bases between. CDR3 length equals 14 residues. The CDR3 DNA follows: TGTGCCGTCCTCCTGATCTCTGGGGCCAACGTCCTGACTTTC. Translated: CAVLLISGANVLTF.

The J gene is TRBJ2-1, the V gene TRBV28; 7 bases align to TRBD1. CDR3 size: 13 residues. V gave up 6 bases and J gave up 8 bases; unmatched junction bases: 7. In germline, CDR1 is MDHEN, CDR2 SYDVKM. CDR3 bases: TGTGCCAGCAGGGAACAGGGGCGAGATGAGCAGTTCTTC. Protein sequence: CASREQGRDEQFF.

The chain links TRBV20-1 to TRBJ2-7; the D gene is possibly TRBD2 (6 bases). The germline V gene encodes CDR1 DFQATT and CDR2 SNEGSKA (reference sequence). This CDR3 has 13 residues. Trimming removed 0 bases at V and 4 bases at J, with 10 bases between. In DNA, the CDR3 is TGCAGTGCTAGAGAAGGAGGGAATTACGAGCAGTACTTC. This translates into CSAREGGNYEQYF.

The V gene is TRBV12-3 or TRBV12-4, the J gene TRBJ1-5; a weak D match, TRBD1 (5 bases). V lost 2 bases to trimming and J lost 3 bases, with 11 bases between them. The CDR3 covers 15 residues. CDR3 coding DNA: TGTGCCAGCAGTTTAAGGCAGGGTCTCAATCAGCCCCAGCATTTT. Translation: CASSLRQGLNQPQHF.

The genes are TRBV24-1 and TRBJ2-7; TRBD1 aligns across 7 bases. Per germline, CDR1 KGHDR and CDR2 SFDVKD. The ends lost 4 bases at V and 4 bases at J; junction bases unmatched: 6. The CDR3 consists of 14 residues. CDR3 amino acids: CATSDKGRGYEQYF. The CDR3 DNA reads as TGTGCCACCAGTGACAAGGGCAGGGGGTACGAGCAGTACTTC.

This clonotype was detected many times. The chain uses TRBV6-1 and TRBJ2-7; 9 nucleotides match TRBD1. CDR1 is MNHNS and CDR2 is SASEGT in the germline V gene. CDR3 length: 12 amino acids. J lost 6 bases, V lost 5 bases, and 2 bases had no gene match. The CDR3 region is CASSWDRAEQYF. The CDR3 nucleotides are TGTGCCAGCAGTTGGGACAGGGCCGAGCAGTACTTC.

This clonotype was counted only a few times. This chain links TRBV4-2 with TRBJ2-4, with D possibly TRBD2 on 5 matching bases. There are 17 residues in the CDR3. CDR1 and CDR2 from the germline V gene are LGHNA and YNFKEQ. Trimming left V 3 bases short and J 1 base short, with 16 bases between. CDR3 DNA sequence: TGTGCCAGCAGCCACCAGTCATCGGGAACGGCCAAAAACATTCAGTACTTC. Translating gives CASSHQSSGTAKNIQYF.

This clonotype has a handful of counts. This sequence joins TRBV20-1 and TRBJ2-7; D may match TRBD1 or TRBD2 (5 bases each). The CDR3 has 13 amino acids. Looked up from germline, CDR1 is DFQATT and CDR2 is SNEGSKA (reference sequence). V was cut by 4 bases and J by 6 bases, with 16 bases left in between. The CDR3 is CSATGTQTPEQYF. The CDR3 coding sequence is TGCAGTGCTACCGGGACCCAAACCCCCGAGCAGTACTTC.

The CDR3 nucleotides read TGCGCCAGCAGCTCAATAGCGGGCACAGATACGCAGTATTTT. This sequence encodes CASSSIAGTDTQYF. The rearrangement links TRBV5-1 to TRBJ2-3; D perhaps matches TRBD2 (6 bases). V was clipped by 3 bases and J by 1 base, with 9 bases between them. The CDR3 has 14 residues. Germline assignment: CDR1 SGHRS and CDR2 YFSETQ.

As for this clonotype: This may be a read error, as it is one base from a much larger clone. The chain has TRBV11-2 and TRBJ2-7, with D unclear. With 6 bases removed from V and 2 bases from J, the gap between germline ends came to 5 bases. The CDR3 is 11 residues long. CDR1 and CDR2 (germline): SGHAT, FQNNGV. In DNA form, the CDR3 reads TGTGCCAGCAGACGCACCTACGAGCAGTACTTC. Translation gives CASRRTYEQYF.

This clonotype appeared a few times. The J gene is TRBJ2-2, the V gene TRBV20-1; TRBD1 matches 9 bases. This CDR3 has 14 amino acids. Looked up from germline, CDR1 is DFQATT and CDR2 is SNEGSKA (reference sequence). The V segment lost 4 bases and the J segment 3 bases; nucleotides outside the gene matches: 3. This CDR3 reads CSAIRTGDTGELFF. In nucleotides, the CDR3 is TGCAGTGCTATCAGGACAGGGGACACCGGGGAGCTGTTTTTT.

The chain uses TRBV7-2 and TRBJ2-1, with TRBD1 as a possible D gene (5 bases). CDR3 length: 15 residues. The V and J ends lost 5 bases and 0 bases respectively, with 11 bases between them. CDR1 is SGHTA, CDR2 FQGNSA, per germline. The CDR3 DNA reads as TGTGCCAGCAGCGTACAGGTCAGCTCCTACAATGAGCAGTTCTTC. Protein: CASSVQVSSYNEQFF.

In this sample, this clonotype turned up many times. In DNA form, the CDR3 reads TGTGCCAGCAGCAGAAGAGCGATGAACACTGAAGCTTTCTTT. The encoded protein is CASSRRAMNTEAFF. The chain links TRBV6-5 to TRBJ1-1; no firm D call. Germline V gene data show CDR1 as MNHEY and CDR2 as SVGAGI. Trimming took off 6 bases at V and 0 bases at J, with 11 bases between the two ends. This CDR3 is 14 amino acids long.

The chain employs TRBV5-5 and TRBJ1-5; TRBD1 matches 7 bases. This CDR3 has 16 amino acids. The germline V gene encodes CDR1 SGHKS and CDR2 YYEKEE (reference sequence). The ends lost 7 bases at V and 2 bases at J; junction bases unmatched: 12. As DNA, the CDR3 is TGTGCCAGCGGTGCGCAGGGGGAAAGGGGCAATCAGCCCCAGCATTTT. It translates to CASGAQGERGNQPQHF. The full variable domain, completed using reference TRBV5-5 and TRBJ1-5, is DAGVTQSPTHLIKTRGQQVTLRCSPISGHKSVSWYQQVLGQGPQFIFQYYEKEERGRGNFPDRFSARQFPNYSSELNVNALLLGDSALYLCASGAQGERGNQPQHFGDGTRLSIL.

CDR3 DNA: TGCAGCGGGTTACGACAGGGGAATGAAAAACTGTTTTTT. Protein: CSGLRQGNEKLFF. The gene calls are TRBV29-1 and TRBJ1-4, with 8 bases that match TRBD1. In germline, CDR1 is SQVTM, CDR2 ANQGSEA. The CDR3 runs 13 residues. V lost 7 bases to trimming and J lost 5 bases; unmatched junction nucleotides: 6.

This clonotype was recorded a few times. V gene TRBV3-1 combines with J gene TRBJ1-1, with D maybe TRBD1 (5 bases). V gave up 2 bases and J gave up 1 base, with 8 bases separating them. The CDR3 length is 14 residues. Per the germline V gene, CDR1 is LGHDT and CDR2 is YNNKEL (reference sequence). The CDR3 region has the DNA TGTGCCAGCAGCCAATTAGACAGGAACACTGAAGCTTTCTTT. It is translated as CASSQLDRNTEAFF.

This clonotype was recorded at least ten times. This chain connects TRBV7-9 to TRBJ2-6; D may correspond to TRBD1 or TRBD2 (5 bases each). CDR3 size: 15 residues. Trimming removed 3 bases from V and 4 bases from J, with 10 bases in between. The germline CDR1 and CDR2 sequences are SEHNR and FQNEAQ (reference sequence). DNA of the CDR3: TGTGCCAGCAGCTTGAGGGGCGTCGGGGCCAACGTCCTGACTTTC. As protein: CASSLRGVGANVLTF. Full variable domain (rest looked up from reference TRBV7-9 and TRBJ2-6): DTGVSQNPRHKITKRGQNVTFRCDPISEHNRLYWYRQTLGQGPEFLTYFQNEAQLEKSRLLSDRFSAERPKGSFSTLEIQRTEQGDSAMYLCASSLRGVGANVLTFGAGSRLTVL.

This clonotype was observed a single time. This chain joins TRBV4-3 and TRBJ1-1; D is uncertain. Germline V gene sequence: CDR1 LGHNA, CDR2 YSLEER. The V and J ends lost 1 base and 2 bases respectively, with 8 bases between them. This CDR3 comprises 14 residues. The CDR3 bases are TGCGCCAGCAGCCAAGGGGTAAGAAACACTGAAGCTTTCTTT. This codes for CASSQGVRNTEAFF.

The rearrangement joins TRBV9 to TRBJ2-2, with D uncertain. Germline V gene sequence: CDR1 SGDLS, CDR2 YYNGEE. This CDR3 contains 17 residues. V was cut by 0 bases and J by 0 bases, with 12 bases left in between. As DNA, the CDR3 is TGTGCCAGCAGCGTAGGGGCCCCAGATCCGAACACCGGGGAGCTGTTTTTT. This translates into CASSVGAPDPNTGELFF.

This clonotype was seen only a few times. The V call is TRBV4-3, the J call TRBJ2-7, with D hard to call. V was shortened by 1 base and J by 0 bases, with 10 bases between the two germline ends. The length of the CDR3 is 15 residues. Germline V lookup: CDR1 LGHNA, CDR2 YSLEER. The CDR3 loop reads CASSQGLLSSYEQYF. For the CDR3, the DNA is TGCGCCAGCAGCCAAGGGCTTTTGAGCTCCTACGAGCAGTACTTC.

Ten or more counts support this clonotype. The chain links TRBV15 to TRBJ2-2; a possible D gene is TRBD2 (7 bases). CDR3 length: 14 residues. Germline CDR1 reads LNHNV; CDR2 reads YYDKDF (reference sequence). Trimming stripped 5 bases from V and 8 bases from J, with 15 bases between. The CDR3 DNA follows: TGTGCCACCAGCCCGGGGGGCGGGTCTGGGGAGCTGTTTTTT. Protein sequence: CATSPGGGSGELFF.